This TCR beta chain was found in a study of cytomegalovirus exposure and HLA in healthy donors. The PCR employed 60 Vbeta primers together with 13 Jbeta primers. The method was immunoSEQ multiplex PCR; TCRdb's version includes in-frame clones alone and lacks a portion of them. The sample shows some 100,000 clones, about 77% of them seen only once. Trimming removed 3 bases from V and 6 bases from J, with 15 bases in between. This CDR3 has 15 amino acids. From germline, CDR1 is MGHRA and CDR2 YSYEKL. The TCR comes from a woman between 18 and 30 years old in good health and CMV-seropositive. Sample: PBMCs. This chain uses TRBV4-1 with TRBJ2-4; a possible D gene is TRBD2 (5 bases). Here the CDR3 reads CASSHAPDSRNIQYF. The CDR3 region has the DNA TGCGCCAGCAGCCACGCACCGGACTCGCGAAACATTCAGTACTTC.